This TCR beta chain was sequenced in a study of technical replicates of blood from several donors. Deletions cut 0 bases from V and 10 bases from J, with 15 bases between. This CDR3 has 14 amino acids. Germline-derived CDR1 and CDR2 are LGHNA and YSLEER. Sequencing was performed with immunoSEQ multiplex PCR; in TCRdb, only in-frame clones are kept and a portion is missing. The sample comprises some 80,000 clones, 95% to 97% of which are singletons, and about 0.33% rests with the top ten. This TCR derives from a human donor in good health. The sample taken for sequencing was T cells isolated from PBMCs. The genes are TRBV4-3 and TRBJ1-1; possible D gene TRBD1, 6 bases. CDR3 amino acids: CASSQDTGLRGAFF. Written as DNA, the CDR3 is TGCGCCAGCAGCCAAGATACAGGGTTACGGGGAGCTTTCTTT.